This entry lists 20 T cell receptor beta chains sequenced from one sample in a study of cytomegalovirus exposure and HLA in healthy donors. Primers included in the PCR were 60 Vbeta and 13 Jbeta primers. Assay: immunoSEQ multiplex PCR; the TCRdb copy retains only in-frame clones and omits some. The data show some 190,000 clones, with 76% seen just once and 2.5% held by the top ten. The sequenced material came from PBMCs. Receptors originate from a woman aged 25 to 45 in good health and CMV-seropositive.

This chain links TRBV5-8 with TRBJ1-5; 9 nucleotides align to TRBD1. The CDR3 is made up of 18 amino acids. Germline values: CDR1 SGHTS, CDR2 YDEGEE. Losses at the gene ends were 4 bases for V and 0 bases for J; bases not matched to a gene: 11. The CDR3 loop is CASSHGQGTVYSNQPQHF. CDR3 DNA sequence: TGTGCCAGCAGCCATGGACAGGGGACAGTTTATAGCAATCAGCCCCAGCATTTT.

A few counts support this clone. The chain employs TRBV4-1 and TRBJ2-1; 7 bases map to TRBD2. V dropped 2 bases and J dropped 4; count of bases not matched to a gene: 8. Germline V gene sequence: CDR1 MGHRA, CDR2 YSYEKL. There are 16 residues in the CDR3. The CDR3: CASSQHVSGVYNEQFF. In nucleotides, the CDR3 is TGCGCCAGCAGCCAACATGTAAGCGGGGTTTACAATGAGCAGTTCTTC.

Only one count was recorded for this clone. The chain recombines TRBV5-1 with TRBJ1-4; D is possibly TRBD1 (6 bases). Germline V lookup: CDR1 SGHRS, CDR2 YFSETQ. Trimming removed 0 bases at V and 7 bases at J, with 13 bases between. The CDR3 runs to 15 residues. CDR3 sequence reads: CASSLGRGRGEKLFF. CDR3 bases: TGCGCCAGCAGCTTGGGCAGGGGACGAGGTGAAAAACTGTTTTTT.

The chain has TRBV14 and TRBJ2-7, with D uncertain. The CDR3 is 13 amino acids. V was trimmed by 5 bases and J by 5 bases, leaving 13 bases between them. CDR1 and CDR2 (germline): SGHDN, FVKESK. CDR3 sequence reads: CASSFSRRNEQYF. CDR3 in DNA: TGTGCCAGCAGCTTCAGTAGGCGGAACGAGCAGTACTTC.

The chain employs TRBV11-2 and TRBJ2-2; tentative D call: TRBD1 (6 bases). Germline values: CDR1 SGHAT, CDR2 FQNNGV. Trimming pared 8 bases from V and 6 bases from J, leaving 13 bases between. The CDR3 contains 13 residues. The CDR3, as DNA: TGTGCCAGCTCGGATCCAGGGGCCGGGGAGCTGTTTTTT. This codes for CASSDPGAGELFF.

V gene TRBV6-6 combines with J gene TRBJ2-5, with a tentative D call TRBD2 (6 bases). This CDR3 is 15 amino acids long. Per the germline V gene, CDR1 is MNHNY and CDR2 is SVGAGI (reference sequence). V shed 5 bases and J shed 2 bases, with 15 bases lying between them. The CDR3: CASSKPRGRQETQYF. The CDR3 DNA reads TGTGCCAGCAGTAAGCCTCGAGGGAGGCAAGAGACCCAGTACTTC.

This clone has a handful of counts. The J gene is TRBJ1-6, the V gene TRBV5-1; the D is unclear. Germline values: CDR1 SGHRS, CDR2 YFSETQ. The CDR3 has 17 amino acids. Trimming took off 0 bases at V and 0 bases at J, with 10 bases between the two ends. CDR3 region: CASSLGLSSSYNSPLHF. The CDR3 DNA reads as TGCGCCAGCAGCTTGGGACTATCGAGCTCCTATAATTCACCCCTCCACTTT.

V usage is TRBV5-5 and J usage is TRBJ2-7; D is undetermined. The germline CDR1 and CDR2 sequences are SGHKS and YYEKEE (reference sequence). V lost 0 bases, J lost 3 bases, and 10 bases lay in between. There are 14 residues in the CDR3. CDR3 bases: TGTGCCAGCAGCTTGGCCCGGGTTGGCTACGAGCAGTACTTC. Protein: CASSLARVGYEQYF.

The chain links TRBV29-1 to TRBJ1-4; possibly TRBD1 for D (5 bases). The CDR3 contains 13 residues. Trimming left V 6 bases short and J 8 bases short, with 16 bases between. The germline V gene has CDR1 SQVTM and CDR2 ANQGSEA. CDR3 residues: CSVTKGIGEKLFF. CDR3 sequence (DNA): TGCAGCGTGACGAAGGGGATTGGAGAAAAACTGTTTTTT.

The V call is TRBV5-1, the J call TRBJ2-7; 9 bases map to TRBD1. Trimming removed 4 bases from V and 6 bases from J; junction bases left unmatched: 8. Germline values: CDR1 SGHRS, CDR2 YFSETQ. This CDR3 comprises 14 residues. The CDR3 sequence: CASSGRTGEREQYF. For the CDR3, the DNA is TGCGCCAGCAGCGGGCGGACAGGGGAACGCGAGCAGTACTTC.

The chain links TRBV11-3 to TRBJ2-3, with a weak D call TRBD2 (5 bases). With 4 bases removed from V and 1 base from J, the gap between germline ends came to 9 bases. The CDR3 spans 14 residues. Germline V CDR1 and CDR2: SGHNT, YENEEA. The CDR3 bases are TGTGCCAGCAGCTCACCCGGGGGCACAGATACGCAGTATTTT. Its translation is CASSSPGGTDTQYF.

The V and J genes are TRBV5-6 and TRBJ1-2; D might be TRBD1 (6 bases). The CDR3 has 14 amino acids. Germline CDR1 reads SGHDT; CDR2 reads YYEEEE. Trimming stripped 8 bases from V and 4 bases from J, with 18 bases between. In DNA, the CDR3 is TGTGCCAGTCGGGACACTACCCCATTCTATGGCTACACCTTC. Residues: CASRDTTPFYGYTF. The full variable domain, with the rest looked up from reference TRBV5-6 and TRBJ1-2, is DAGVTQSPTHLIKTRGQQVTLRCSPKSGHDTVSWYQQALGQGPQFIFQYYEEEERQRGNFPDRFSGHQFPNYSSELNVNALLLGDSALYLCASRDTTPFYGYTFGSGTRLTVV.

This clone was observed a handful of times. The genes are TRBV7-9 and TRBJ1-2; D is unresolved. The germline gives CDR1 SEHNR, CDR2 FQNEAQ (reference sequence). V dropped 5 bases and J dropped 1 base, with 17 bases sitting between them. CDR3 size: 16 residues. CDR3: CASSPGTGSNNYGYTF. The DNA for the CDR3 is TGTGCCAGCAGCCCAGGTACGGGGAGCAATAACTATGGCTACACCTTC.

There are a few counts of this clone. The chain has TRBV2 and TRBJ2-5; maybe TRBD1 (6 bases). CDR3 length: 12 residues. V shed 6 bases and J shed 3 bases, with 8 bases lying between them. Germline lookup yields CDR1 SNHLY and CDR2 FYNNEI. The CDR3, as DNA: TGTGCCAGCAGCAGACAGGAAGAGACCCAGTACTTC. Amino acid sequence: CASSRQEETQYF.

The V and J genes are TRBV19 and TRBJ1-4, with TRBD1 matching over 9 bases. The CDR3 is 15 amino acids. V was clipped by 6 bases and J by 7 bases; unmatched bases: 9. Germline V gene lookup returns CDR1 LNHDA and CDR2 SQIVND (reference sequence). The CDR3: CASRATGGDVEKLFF. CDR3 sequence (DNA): TGTGCCAGTAGAGCAACAGGGGGCGATGTTGAAAAACTGTTTTTT.

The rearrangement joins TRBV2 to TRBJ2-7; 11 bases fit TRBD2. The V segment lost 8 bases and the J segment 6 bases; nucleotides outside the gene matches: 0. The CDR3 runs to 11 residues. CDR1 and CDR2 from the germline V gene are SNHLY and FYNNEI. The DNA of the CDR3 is TGTGCCAGCGGACTAGCGGGCGAGCAGTACTTC. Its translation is CASGLAGEQYF.

In DNA, the CDR3 is TGTGCCAGCAGCTTAATGAGAAGTGGCACAGATACGCAGTATTTT. Residues: CASSLMRSGTDTQYF. This chain joins TRBV7-3 and TRBJ2-3; D is unresolved. V lost 1 base, J lost 1 base, and 9 bases lay in between. This CDR3 contains 15 residues. Germline assignment: CDR1 SGHTA and CDR2 FQGTGA.

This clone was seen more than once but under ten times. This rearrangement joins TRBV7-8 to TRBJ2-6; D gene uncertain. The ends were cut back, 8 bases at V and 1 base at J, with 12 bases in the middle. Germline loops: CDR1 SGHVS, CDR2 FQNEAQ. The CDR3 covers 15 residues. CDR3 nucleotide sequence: TGTGCCAGCGAATTGTTCAGGTCTGGGGCCAACGTCCTGACTTTC. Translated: CASELFRSGANVLTF.

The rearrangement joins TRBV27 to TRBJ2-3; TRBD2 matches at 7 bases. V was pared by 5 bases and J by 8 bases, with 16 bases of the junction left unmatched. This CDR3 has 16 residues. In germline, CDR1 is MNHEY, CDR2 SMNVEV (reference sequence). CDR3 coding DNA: TGTGCCAGCAGTCTAACCTTAGCGGGTGGGGGGGGTACGCAGTATTTT. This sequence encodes CASSLTLAGGGGTQYF.

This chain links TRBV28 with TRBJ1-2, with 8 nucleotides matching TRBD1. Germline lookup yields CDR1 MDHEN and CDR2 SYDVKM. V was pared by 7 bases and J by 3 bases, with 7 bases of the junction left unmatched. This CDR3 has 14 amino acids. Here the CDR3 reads CASTQDRADYGYTF. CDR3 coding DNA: TGTGCCAGCACCCAGGACAGGGCAGACTATGGCTACACCTTC.